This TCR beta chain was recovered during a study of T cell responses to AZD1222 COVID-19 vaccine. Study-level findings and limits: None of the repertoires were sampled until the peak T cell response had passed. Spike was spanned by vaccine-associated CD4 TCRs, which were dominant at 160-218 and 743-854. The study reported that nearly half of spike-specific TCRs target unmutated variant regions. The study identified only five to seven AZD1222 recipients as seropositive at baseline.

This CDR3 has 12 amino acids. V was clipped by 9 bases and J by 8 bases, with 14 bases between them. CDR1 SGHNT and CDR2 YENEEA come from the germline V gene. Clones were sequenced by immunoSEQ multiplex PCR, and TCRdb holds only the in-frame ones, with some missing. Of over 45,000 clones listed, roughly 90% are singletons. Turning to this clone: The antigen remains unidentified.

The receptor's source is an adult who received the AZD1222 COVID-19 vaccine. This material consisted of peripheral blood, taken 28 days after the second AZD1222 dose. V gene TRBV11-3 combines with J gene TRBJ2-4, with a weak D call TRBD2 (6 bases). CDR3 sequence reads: CARTRTIHIQYF. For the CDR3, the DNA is TGTGCCAGGACTAGGACCATCCACATTCAGTACTTC. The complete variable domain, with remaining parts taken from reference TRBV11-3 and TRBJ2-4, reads EAGVVQSPRYKIIEKKQPVAFWCNPISGHNTLYWYLQNLGQGPELLIRYENEEAVDDSQLPKDRFSAERLKGVDSTLKIQPAELGDSAVYLCARTRTIHIQYFGAGTRLSVL.